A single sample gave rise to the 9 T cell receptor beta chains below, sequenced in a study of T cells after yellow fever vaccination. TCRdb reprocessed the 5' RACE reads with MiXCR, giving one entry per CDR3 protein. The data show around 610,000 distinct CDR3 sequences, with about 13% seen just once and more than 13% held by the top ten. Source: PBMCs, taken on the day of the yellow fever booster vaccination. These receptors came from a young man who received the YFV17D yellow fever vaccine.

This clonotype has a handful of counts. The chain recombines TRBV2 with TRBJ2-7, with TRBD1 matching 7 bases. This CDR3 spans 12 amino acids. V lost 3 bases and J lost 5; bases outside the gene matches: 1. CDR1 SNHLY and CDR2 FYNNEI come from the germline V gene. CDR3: CASSEGQNEQYF. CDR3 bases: TGTGCCAGCAGTGAGGGACAGAACGAGCAGTACTTC.

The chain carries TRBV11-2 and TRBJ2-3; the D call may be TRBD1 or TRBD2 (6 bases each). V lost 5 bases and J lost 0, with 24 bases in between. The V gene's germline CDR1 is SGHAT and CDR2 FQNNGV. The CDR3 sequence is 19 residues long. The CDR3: CASSLLAQGRILSTDTQYF. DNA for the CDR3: TGTGCCAGCAGCCTCCTGGCCCAGGGGAGGATCCTTAGCACAGATACGCAGTATTTT.

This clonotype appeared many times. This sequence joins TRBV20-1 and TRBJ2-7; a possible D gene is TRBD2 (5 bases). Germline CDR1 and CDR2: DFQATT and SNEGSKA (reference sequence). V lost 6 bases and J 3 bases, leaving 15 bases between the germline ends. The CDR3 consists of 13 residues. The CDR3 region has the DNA TGCAGTGCCCGAGAAGCGGATCTCTACGAGCAGTACTTC. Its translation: CSAREADLYEQYF.

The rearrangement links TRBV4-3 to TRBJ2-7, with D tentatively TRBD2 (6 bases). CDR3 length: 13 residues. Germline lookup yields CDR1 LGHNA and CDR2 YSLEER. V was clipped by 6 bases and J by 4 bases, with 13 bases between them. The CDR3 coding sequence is TGCGCCAGCAGTCGGGGGACGGAATACGAGCAGTACTTC. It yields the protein CASSRGTEYEQYF.

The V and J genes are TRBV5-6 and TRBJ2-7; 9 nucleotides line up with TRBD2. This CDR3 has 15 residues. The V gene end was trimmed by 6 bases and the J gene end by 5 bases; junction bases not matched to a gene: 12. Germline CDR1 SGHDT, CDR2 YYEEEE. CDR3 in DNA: TGTGCCAGCACCCCAGGCGCGGGAGGGCCCCACGAGCAGTACTTC. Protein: CASTPGAGGPHEQYF.

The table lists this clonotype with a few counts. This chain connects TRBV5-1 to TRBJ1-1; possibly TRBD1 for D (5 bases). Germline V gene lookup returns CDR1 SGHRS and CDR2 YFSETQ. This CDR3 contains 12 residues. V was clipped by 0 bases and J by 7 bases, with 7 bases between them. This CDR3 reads CASSLEGIEAFF. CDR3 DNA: TGCGCCAGCAGCTTGGAGGGGATTGAAGCTTTCTTT.

DNA for the CDR3: TGTGCCAGCAGACCGGGACTAGCGGTTACCTACGAGCAGTACTTC. Translated, it gives CASRPGLAVTYEQYF. The V call is TRBV27, the J call TRBJ2-7, with TRBD2 matching 11 bases. Losses at the gene ends were 6 bases for V and 2 bases for J; bases not matched to a gene: 6. CDR3 length: 15 residues. Germline V gene sequence: CDR1 MNHEY, CDR2 SMNVEV (reference sequence).

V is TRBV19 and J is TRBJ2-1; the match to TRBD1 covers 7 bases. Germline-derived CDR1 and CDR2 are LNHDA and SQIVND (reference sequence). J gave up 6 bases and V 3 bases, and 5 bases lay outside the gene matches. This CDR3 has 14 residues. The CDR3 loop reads CASSMGDSLNEQFF. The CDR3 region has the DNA TGTGCCAGTAGTATGGGGGACAGCCTCAATGAGCAGTTCTTC.

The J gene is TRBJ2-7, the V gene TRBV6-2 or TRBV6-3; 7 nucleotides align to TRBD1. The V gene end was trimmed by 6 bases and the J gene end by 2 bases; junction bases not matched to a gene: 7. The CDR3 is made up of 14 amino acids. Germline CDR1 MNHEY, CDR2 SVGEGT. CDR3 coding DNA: TGTGCCAGCAGGGGACAGCTAAATACCTACGAGCAGTACTTC. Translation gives CASRGQLNTYEQYF.